These 6 T cell receptor delta chains were all obtained from the same sample, sequenced in a study of γδ T cells in repeated Plasmodium falciparum infection. Vgamma9/Vdelta2+ and Vdelta2-negative gammadelta T cells were flow-sorted from PBMC for bulk sequencing. TCRdb repeated clone calling on the multiplex PCR reads with CATT. The sample shows about 51,000 delta-chain clones, more than 1.5% of them seen only once. The sequenced material came from gamma-delta T cells from blood. Every receptor here comes from a pool of human donors (malaria-infected and uninfected, not separated).

This clone has a handful of counts. A far larger clone is only one base removed, so a read error is likely. In the same sample, other DNA sequences code for this CDR3. No J gene was assigned, while the V gene was called as TRDV1; the table names TRDD3, a call not compared with the DNA. CDR3 size: 20 residues. Germline-derived CDR1 and CDR2 are TSWWSYY and QGS. The CDR3 nucleotides read TGTGCTCTTGGGGACTTAAGTAGGGGGCGTTTATGGACTGGGGGATGTAGGCTCATCTTT. Protein sequence: CALGDLSRGRLWTGGCRLIF.

This clone was seen repeatedly, ten times or more. It is likely a read error: a sequence one base away is far more abundant. The sample holds other DNA sequences that translate to the same CDR3. No J gene was assigned, while the V gene was called as TRDV1; the table's D call TRDD3 went unverified against the DNA. In germline, CDR1 is TSWWSYY, CDR2 QGS. The CDR3 has 15 amino acids. For the CDR3, the DNA is TGTGCTCTTGGGGAGGTACTGGGGGACACTGATAAACTCATCTTC. As protein: CALGEVLGDTDKLIF.

About this clone itself: A far larger clone is one nucleotide away, so this likely arose from a read error. Additional DNA sequences in this sample encode the identical CDR3. This sequence joins TRDV1 and TRDJ1; 7 bases match TRDD3. As TCRdb names no J gene, one was assigned here on the basis of a DNA match to germline. The CDR3 is 20 amino acids. Germline V gives CDR1 TSWWSYY, CDR2 QGS. CDR3 nucleotide sequence: TGCGCTCTTGGGGAACATACCTTCTTCACTGGGGAGCTTCTCACCGATAAACTCATCTTT. Amino acids: CALGEHTFFTGELLTDKLIF.

This clone was observed a handful of times. The protein that TCRdb holds for this DNA derives from a much larger clone and differs from the translated DNA at residue 17, which likely indicates a read error; the protein shown here is translated from the DNA. The chain links TRDV2 to TRDJ1; 7 positions match TRDD3. Assignment of the J gene here rests on matching the DNA to germline, because TCRdb gives none. Germline assignment: CDR1 GEAIGNYY and CDR2 EKD. V gave up 0 bases and J gave up 0 bases; unmatched junction bases: 33. The CDR3 totals 25 residues. In nucleotides, the CDR3 is TGTGCCTGTGACACCGGGAGCTTAGGGTTTTGGGAACTAACGACTGGGGACCCGTACACCGATAAACTCATCTTT. This codes for CACDTGSLGFWELTTGDPYTDKLIF.

With regard to this clone: The protein in TCRdb stems from a much larger clone and differs at residue 4 from this DNA's translation, likely a read error; here the protein is translated from the DNA. This chain uses TRDV1 with TRDJ1; 7 nucleotides line up with TRDD3. No J segment appears in TCRdb, so it was assigned here by matching the sequence to germline. CDR1 and CDR2 from the germline V gene are TSWWSYY and QGS. The CDR3 runs 20 residues. CDR3 amino acids: CALEESAYLILGIYTDKLIF. The CDR3 DNA reads as TGTGCTCTTGAGGAATCGGCCTACCTTATACTGGGGATCTACACCGATAAACTCATCTTT.

In the case of this clone: TCRdb's listed protein matches a much larger clone and diverges from this DNA's translation at residue 7, likely through a read error; the protein shown comes from the DNA. The V gene is TRDV1, the J gene TRDJ2; possibly TRDD2 for D (6 bases). Because TCRdb records no J gene, it was assigned here through a match of the DNA to germline. The V and J ends lost 0 bases and 6 bases respectively, with 44 bases between them. CDR3 length: 26 residues. CDR1 and CDR2 from the germline V gene are TSWWSYY and QGS. Here the CDR3 DNA reads TGTGCTCTTGGGGAACTAATGTCACGCTGGAATAGAGTATACCTCCTACCCCCGCTTCGGGCAGCACAACTCTTCTTT. Amino acid sequence: CALGELMSRWNRVYLLPPLRAAQLFF.